The TCR beta chain described here comes from a study of beta chain features in type 1 diabetes. Germline CDR1 is SGHRS and CDR2 is YFSETQ. The CDR3 has 15 amino acids. V dropped 5 bases and J dropped 5; count of bases not matched to a gene: 10. The authors reverse transcribed all of the isolated RNA, so sequencing captured expressed TCRB transcripts. The method was immunoSEQ multiplex PCR; TCRdb's version includes in-frame clones alone and lacks a portion of them. This sample yields around 160,000 clones, of which approximately 9.1% are seen a single time; around 0.7% belongs to the top ten. Purity exceeded 95% in all sorted populations. This clone was seen a handful of times. Its target is unknown. Study-level findings and limits: A possible short-template PCR bias applies equally to patients and controls. Whether TCRB rearrangement is influenced by HLA type was left unresolved in this analysis. Significant though moderate, a shortening of TCRB CDR3s appeared in all four CD4+ subsets of Type 1 diabetes patients.

This clonotype was obtained from a woman aged 25 to 39 with type 1 diabetes. V and J are TRBV5-1 and TRBJ2-5; 9 nucleotides agree with TRBD1. The sample taken for sequencing was central memory CD4+ T cells from blood. The DNA for the CDR3 is TGCGCCAGCAGTGATCCGGGACAGGGTTTGGAGACCCAGTACTTC. This codes for CASSDPGQGLETQYF.